This is a list of T cell receptor beta chains from one sample in a study of naive and memory T cell subsets. TCRdb reanalysed the 5' RACE reads using MiXCR and keeps one entry per CDR3 protein. Of tens of thousands of distinct CDR3 sequences listed, approximately 8% are singletons. The source is a female donor in good health. Each CDR3 is given with its conserved first and last residue. The order of the fields is V gene, clone size, D gene, J gene, CDR3 DNA, CDR3 protein. D genes are given only for firm matches. The size field is filled for only some rows; it gives once, few, many or a size class.

V gene: TRBV10-3
clone size: few
D gene: .
J gene: TRBJ1-1
CDR3 DNA: TGTGCCATCAGTGACATGGGACAGAACACTGAAGCTTTCTTT
CDR3 protein: CAISDMGQNTEAFF

V gene: TRBV7-9
clone size: many
D gene: .
J gene: TRBJ1-4
CDR3 DNA: TGTGCCAGCAGCTTAGTCTCGGGTGCAACTAATGAAAAACTGTTTTTT
CDR3 protein: CASSLVSGATNEKLFF

V gene: TRBV6-5
clone size: many
D gene: .
J gene: TRBJ1-1
CDR3 DNA: TGTGCCAGCACCCTTGGATGGGGGAGACGGAACACTGAAGCTTTCTTT
CDR3 protein: CASTLGWGRRNTEAFF

V gene: TRBV7-8
clone size: .
D gene: .
J gene: TRBJ2-7
CDR3 DNA: TGTGCCAGCAGCTTAATAGGGTCCTCCTACGAGCAGTACTTC
CDR3 protein: CASSLIGSSYEQYF

V gene: TRBV12-3/TRBV12-4
clone size: many
D gene: .
J gene: TRBJ1-2
CDR3 DNA: TGTGCCAGCTCCCTGGGTGAATTCGGAGGCTACACCTTC
CDR3 protein: CASSLGEFGGYTF

V gene: TRBV6-5
clone size: few
D gene: .
J gene: TRBJ1-1
CDR3 DNA: TGTGCCAGCAGTTACTCGTCACGGCCCAGGGGTTCTGAAGCTTTCTTT
CDR3 protein: CASSYSSRPRGSEAFF

V gene: TRBV28
clone size: few
D gene: .
J gene: TRBJ2-7
CDR3 DNA: TGTGCCAGCAGTACTTACCCACACTACGAGCAGTACTTC
CDR3 protein: CASSTYPHYEQYF

V gene: TRBV19
clone size: .
D gene: TRBD1
J gene: TRBJ2-7
CDR3 DNA: TGTGCCAGTAGCCCGCCAGGGGGACGTCAGGTTGACGAGCAGTACTTC
CDR3 protein: CASSPPGGRQVDEQYF

V gene: TRBV28
clone size: .
D gene: .
J gene: TRBJ2-6
CDR3 DNA: TGTGCCAGCAGCCGGAGGGGGGCTGGGGCCAACGTCCTGACTTTC
CDR3 protein: CASSRRGAGANVLTF

V gene: TRBV6-1
clone size: .
D gene: .
J gene: TRBJ2-3
CDR3 DNA: TGTGCCAGCACCAAAGGGGTTCTAAGCACAGATACGCAGTATTTT
CDR3 protein: CASTKGVLSTDTQYF

V gene: TRBV3-1
clone size: few
D gene: TRBD2
J gene: TRBJ2-1
CDR3 DNA: TGTGCCAGCACCCCGAGCGGGAGGAGCTACAATGAGCAGTTCTTC
CDR3 protein: CASTPSGRSYNEQFF

V gene: TRBV6-5
clone size: .
D gene: .
J gene: TRBJ1-2
CDR3 DNA: TGTGCCAGCAGATTAGATGGGGGCTACACCTTC
CDR3 protein: CASRLDGGYTF

V gene: TRBV7-9
clone size: .
D gene: .
J gene: TRBJ2-6
CDR3 DNA: TGTGCCAGCAGCCGCGCCTGGATGGGACTGGCGGGAACTGGGGCCAACGTCCTGACTTTC
CDR3 protein: CASSRAWMGLAGTGANVLTF

V gene: TRBV30
clone size: .
D gene: TRBD2
J gene: TRBJ2-3
CDR3 DNA: TGTGCCTGGAGTGTAGGAGCGGGAAAAGATACGCAGTATTTT
CDR3 protein: CAWSVGAGKDTQYF

V gene: TRBV5-1
clone size: few
D gene: TRBD2
J gene: TRBJ2-1
CDR3 DNA: TGCGCCAGCAGCTCGACGAGCGGGAGTTCATCCAATGAGCAGTTCTTC
CDR3 protein: CASSSTSGSSSNEQFF

V gene: TRBV12-3/TRBV12-4
clone size: many
D gene: TRBD1
J gene: TRBJ2-7
CDR3 DNA: TGTGCCAGCAGGGGGACAGGCACGGGGGAGCAGTACTTC
CDR3 protein: CASRGTGTGEQYF

V gene: TRBV7-8
clone size: many
D gene: .
J gene: TRBJ1-3
CDR3 DNA: TGTGCCAGCAGCTTAGCGACCCCAGGTGCATCCATATATTTT
CDR3 protein: CASSLATPGASIYF

V gene: TRBV12-3/TRBV12-4
clone size: .
D gene: .
J gene: TRBJ2-7
CDR3 DNA: TGTGCCAGCAGCTTGGGGTACTACGAGCAGTACTTC
CDR3 protein: CASSLGYYEQYF

V gene: TRBV7-6
clone size: many
D gene: TRBD1
J gene: TRBJ1-1
CDR3 DNA: TGTGCCAGCAGCGCAACGGACAGGGATCGGGCTTTCTTT
CDR3 protein: CASSATDRDRAFF

V gene: TRBV27
clone size: .
D gene: .
J gene: TRBJ1-2
CDR3 DNA: TGTGCCAGCAGTTCAGGGTATGGCTACACCTTC
CDR3 protein: CASSSGYGYTF

V gene: TRBV12-3/TRBV12-4
clone size: .
D gene: .
J gene: TRBJ2-7
CDR3 DNA: TGTGCCAGCAGTTTCCGGCAGGTTGCGGCTTCCGAGCAGTACTTC
CDR3 protein: CASSFRQVAASEQYF

V gene: TRBV12-3/TRBV12-4
clone size: many
D gene: TRBD1
J gene: TRBJ1-1
CDR3 DNA: TGTGCCAGCAGGTGGACAGGGATGACTGAAGCTTTCTTT
CDR3 protein: CASRWTGMTEAFF

V gene: TRBV7-2
clone size: few
D gene: TRBD1
J gene: TRBJ1-2
CDR3 DNA: TGTGCCAGCAGCCAGGACTCCAAATGGGCACCGGGACAGCTCTATGGCTACACCTTC
CDR3 protein: CASSQDSKWAPGQLYGYTF

V gene: TRBV5-1
clone size: many
D gene: .
J gene: TRBJ1-5
CDR3 DNA: TGCGCCAGCAGCTTGGAACCACAACAGCCAAACAATCAGCCCCAGCATTTT
CDR3 protein: CASSLEPQQPNNQPQHF

V gene: TRBV29-1
clone size: few
D gene: TRBD2
J gene: TRBJ2-1
CDR3 DNA: TGCAGCGTCGGGACTAGCGATGAGCAGTTCTTC
CDR3 protein: CSVGTSDEQFF

V gene: TRBV18
clone size: .
D gene: TRBD1
J gene: TRBJ2-1
CDR3 DNA: TGTGCCAGCTCACCAAAACGGGTGGAGGGGACAGGAGAGCAGTTCTTC
CDR3 protein: CASSPKRVEGTGEQFF

V gene: TRBV7-3
clone size: .
D gene: TRBD1
J gene: TRBJ2-3
CDR3 DNA: TGTGCCAGCAGCTTTCCCGGGACAGGGACTGAATACACATTGGACACAGATACGCAGTATTTT
CDR3 protein: CASSFPGTGTEYTLDTDTQYF

V gene: TRBV6-5
clone size: .
D gene: TRBD1
J gene: TRBJ1-2
CDR3 DNA: TGTACCAGCAGTTACTCGGCAGGGGGAGGTTACTATGGCTACACCTTC
CDR3 protein: CTSSYSAGGGYYGYTF

V gene: TRBV4-1
clone size: .
D gene: .
J gene: TRBJ1-3
CDR3 DNA: TGCGCCAGCAGCTACCCATCCCGGGACTCTGGAAACACCATATATTTT
CDR3 protein: CASSYPSRDSGNTIYF

V gene: TRBV28
clone size: .
D gene: TRBD1
J gene: TRBJ1-2
CDR3 DNA: TGTGCCAGCAGTTACAGGGGGCACGACTATGGCTACACCTTC
CDR3 protein: CASSYRGHDYGYTF

V gene: TRBV28
clone size: many
D gene: .
J gene: TRBJ1-5
CDR3 DNA: TGTGCCAGCAGTTTAATCGATCAGCCCCAGCATTTT
CDR3 protein: CASSLIDQPQHF

V gene: TRBV25-1
clone size: many
D gene: .
J gene: TRBJ1-5
CDR3 DNA: TGTGCCAGCAGCGACCGTGCAGCATCGCCCCAGCATTTT
CDR3 protein: CASSDRAASPQHF

V gene: TRBV5-4
clone size: .
D gene: .
J gene: TRBJ2-1
CDR3 DNA: TGTGCCAGCAGTTTTAACTGGGACAATGAGCAGTTCTTC
CDR3 protein: CASSFNWDNEQFF

V gene: TRBV28
clone size: .
D gene: .
J gene: TRBJ2-2
CDR3 DNA: TGTGCCAGCGGACCTGGGAACACCGGGGAGCTGTTTTTT
CDR3 protein: CASGPGNTGELFF

V gene: TRBV20-1
clone size: many
D gene: TRBD2
J gene: TRBJ2-5
CDR3 DNA: TGCAGTGCCACTTCAGCGGGGGATGAGACCCAGTACTTC
CDR3 protein: CSATSAGDETQYF

V gene: TRBV12-3/TRBV12-4
clone size: many
D gene: .
J gene: TRBJ2-5
CDR3 DNA: TGTGCCAGCAGCGCGCTACGCAGTGAGGAGACCCAGTACTTC
CDR3 protein: CASSALRSEETQYF

V gene: TRBV19
clone size: many
D gene: .
J gene: TRBJ1-2
CDR3 DNA: TGTGCCAGTAGTAACCCCGGGATCTATGGCTACACCTTC
CDR3 protein: CASSNPGIYGYTF

V gene: TRBV20-1
clone size: few
D gene: .
J gene: TRBJ2-2
CDR3 DNA: TGCAGTGCTAGCTTTGCTTACGGGGAGCTGTTTTTT
CDR3 protein: CSASFAYGELFF

V gene: TRBV3-1
clone size: few
D gene: .
J gene: TRBJ2-5
CDR3 DNA: TGTGCCAGCAGCTTAAGTGAAGGGGAAGAGACCCAGTACTTC
CDR3 protein: CASSLSEGEETQYF

V gene: TRBV20-1
clone size: many
D gene: .
J gene: TRBJ1-4
CDR3 DNA: TGCAGTGCTAGAGATCCCAGGAGGGATGAAAAACTGTTTTTT
CDR3 protein: CSARDPRRDEKLFF

V gene: TRBV20-1
clone size: few
D gene: .
J gene: TRBJ1-1
CDR3 DNA: TGCAGTGCTAGAGGACGGTTAAACACTGAAGCTTTCTTT
CDR3 protein: CSARGRLNTEAFF

V gene: TRBV15
clone size: many
D gene: .
J gene: TRBJ2-7
CDR3 DNA: TGTGCCACCAGCAGAGGGAAAGGTACGGGAGCGATCTACGAGCAGTACTTC
CDR3 protein: CATSRGKGTGAIYEQYF